These T cell receptor beta chains were read from a single sample in a study of blood T cell repertoires in COVID-19. Some clones are missing from TCRdb's copy, which holds only in-frame ones; the method was immunoSEQ multiplex PCR. The sample includes 380,000 or so clones, around 84% of them seen just once. The sample taken for sequencing was peripheral blood. The receptors derive from a human donor with acute or convalescent COVID-19. The donor label of this sample is uncertain. CDR3s include the opening cysteine and the closing phenylalanine or tryptophan. Fields, in order: D gene, V gene, clone size, J gene, CDR3 protein, CDR3 DNA. D genes are given only for firm matches. The size of a clone is reported for some rows only, either as once, few or many, or as a class for expanded clones.

D: .
V: TRBV10-3
size: .
J: TRBJ2-3
CDR3: CAIAQGGGTDTQYF
DNA: TGTGCCATCGCGCAGGGGGGAGGTACAGATACGCAGTATTTT

D: TRBD1
V: TRBV7-7
size: .
J: TRBJ2-5
CDR3: CASSLVGTGNGATQYF
DNA: TGTGCCAGCAGCTTAGTAGGGACAGGGAACGGAGCGACCCAGTACTTC

D: TRBD1
V: TRBV3-1/TRBV3-2
size: .
J: TRBJ1-2
CDR3: CASSLLNLRGQGISGYTF
DNA: TGTGCCAGCAGCCTACTTAACCTACGCGGACAGGGAATAAGTGGCTACACCTTC

D: TRBD1
V: TRBV7-8
size: .
J: TRBJ2-1
CDR3: CASSLPGQGMYEQFF
DNA: TGTGCCAGCAGCTTACCGGGACAGGGGATGTATGAGCAGTTCTTC

D: .
V: TRBV28
size: .
J: TRBJ1-5
CDR3: CASSLTGNQPQHF
DNA: TGTGCCAGCAGCCTAACAGGAAATCAGCCCCAGCATTTT

D: TRBD1
V: TRBV5-5
size: .
J: TRBJ1-2
CDR3: CASSLYRGGYGYTF
DNA: TGTGCCAGCAGCTTATACAGGGGGGGCTATGGCTACACCTTC

D: TRBD1
V: TRBV13
size: .
J: TRBJ1-3
CDR3: CASSFRTGGFGNTIYF
DNA: TGTGCCAGCAGCTTTAGGACAGGGGGCTTTGGAAACACCATATATTTT

D: TRBD2
V: TRBV18
size: .
J: TRBJ2-3
CDR3: CAGSPTPSGITDTQYF
DNA: TGTGCCGGCTCTCCGACCCCTAGCGGGATAACAGATACGCAGTATTTT

D: .
V: TRBV29-1
size: few
J: TRBJ1-1
CDR3: CSVATTAGKNTEAFF
DNA: TGCAGCGTTGCCACGACCGCCGGGAAGAACACTGAAGCTTTCTTT

D: TRBD1
V: TRBV18
size: .
J: TRBJ2-5
CDR3: CASSDQGQGVGETQYF
DNA: TGTGCCAGCTCAGACCAGGGACAGGGGGTTGGAGAGACCCAGTACTTC

D: .
V: TRBV19
size: .
J: TRBJ1-5
CDR3: CATHRNRAQNQPQHF
DNA: TGTGCCACCCACCGGAACAGGGCACAAAATCAGCCCCAGCATTTT

D: TRBD1
V: TRBV5-1
size: once
J: TRBJ2-3
CDR3: CASSLVAGGVTDTQYF
DNA: TGCGCCAGCAGCTTGGTGGCAGGGGGCGTCACAGATACGCAGTATTTT

D: TRBD2
V: TRBV29-1
size: .
J: TRBJ2-1
CDR3: CSVETSGNEQFF
DNA: TGCAGCGTTGAGACTAGCGGCAATGAGCAGTTCTTC

D: TRBD1
V: TRBV28
size: once
J: TRBJ1-2
CDR3: CASSPPPPAGGGGGYTF
DNA: TGTGCCAGCAGCCCTCCGCCCCCGGCAGGGGGCGGCGGTGGCTACACCTTC

D: .
V: TRBV29-1
size: .
J: TRBJ2-5
CDR3: CSVREYQETQYF
DNA: TGCAGCGTTCGAGAGTACCAAGAGACCCAGTACTTC

D: .
V: TRBV18
size: few
J: TRBJ1-1
CDR3: CASSPSRGGLMNTEAFF
DNA: TGTGCCAGCTCACCCTCGCGGGGGGGGTTAATGAACACTGAAGCTTTCTTT

D: TRBD1
V: TRBV29-1
size: .
J: TRBJ1-2
CDR3: CSVFYASGGKDYGYTF
DNA: TGCAGCGTTTTTTATGCGTCAGGGGGCAAGGACTATGGCTACACCTTC

D: .
V: TRBV18
size: .
J: TRBJ1-1
CDR3: CASSPRGSSEAFF
DNA: TGTGCCAGCTCACCACGAGGGTCCTCTGAAGCTTTCTTT

D: TRBD1
V: TRBV10-1
size: .
J: TRBJ2-7
CDR3: CASSETDRGYEQYF
DNA: TGCGCCAGCAGTGAGACAGACAGGGGCTACGAGCAGTACTTC

D: TRBD2
V: TRBV5-4
size: once
J: TRBJ2-1
CDR3: CASSPPGLAGVGEQFF
DNA: TGTGCCAGCAGCCCTCCGGGACTAGCGGGAGTTGGTGAGCAGTTCTTC

D: TRBD2
V: TRBV11-2
size: .
J: TRBJ2-5
CDR3: CASSSRLAGLEETQYF
DNA: TGTGCCAGCAGCTCCCGACTAGCGGGGTTAGAAGAGACCCAGTACTTC

D: TRBD2
V: TRBV28
size: .
J: TRBJ2-2
CDR3: CASSLGLAGLRTGELFF
DNA: TGTGCCAGCAGTTTGGGACTAGCGGGATTACGTACCGGGGAGCTGTTTTTT

D: .
V: TRBV11-3
size: .
J: TRBJ2-3
CDR3: CASSPHSFSDTQYF
DNA: TGTGCCAGCAGCCCCCACTCTTTTTCAGATACGCAGTATTTT

D: TRBD1
V: TRBV5-6
size: .
J: TRBJ1-3
CDR3: CASSLYKSAGGGNTIYF
DNA: TGTGCCAGCAGCTTATATAAGTCGGCAGGGGGTGGAAACACCATATATTTT

D: .
V: TRBV6-5
size: .
J: TRBJ2-1
CDR3: CASRTQVPHEQFF
DNA: TGTGCCAGCAGAACACAGGTTCCCCATGAGCAGTTCTTC

D: TRBD1
V: TRBV4-1
size: .
J: TRBJ1-6
CDR3: CASSRDRNSPLHF
DNA: TGCGCCAGCAGCCGGGACAGGAATTCACCCCTCCACTTT

D: .
V: TRBV2
size: .
J: TRBJ2-1
CDR3: CASSKDKPEQFF
DNA: TGTGCCAGCAGCAAGGACAAACCTGAGCAGTTCTTC

D: TRBD1
V: TRBV5-4
size: .
J: TRBJ1-1
CDR3: CASSFRDRATEAFF
DNA: TGTGCCAGCAGCTTCAGGGACAGGGCAACTGAAGCTTTCTTT

D: TRBD2
V: TRBV5-1
size: .
J: TRBJ2-3
CDR3: CASSFSGLAGGGPTGTDTQYF
DNA: TGCGCCAGCAGTTTTTCGGGACTAGCGGGAGGAGGGCCTACCGGCACAGATACGCAGTATTTT

D: .
V: TRBV28
size: .
J: TRBJ2-7
CDR3: CASRRGGSSYEQYF
DNA: TGTGCCAGCAGAAGGGGGGGGAGCTCCTACGAGCAGTACTTC

D: .
V: TRBV9
size: .
J: TRBJ1-2
CDR3: CASSAQDRRGYGYTF
DNA: TGTGCCAGCAGCGCCCAAGACAGGAGAGGCTATGGCTACACCTTC

D: TRBD1
V: TRBV6-1
size: .
J: TRBJ1-5
CDR3: CASSERDRHNQPQHF
DNA: TGTGCCAGCAGTGAACGGGACAGGCACAATCAGCCCCAGCATTTT

D: TRBD1
V: TRBV2
size: .
J: TRBJ1-5
CDR3: CASSLQGAGNQPQHF
DNA: TGTGCCAGCAGTCTACAGGGGGCGGGCAATCAGCCCCAGCATTTT

D: TRBD1
V: TRBV25-1
size: once
J: TRBJ2-7
CDR3: CASSSGTGNTYEQYF
DNA: TGTGCCAGCAGTTCCGGGACAGGGAATACCTACGAGCAGTACTTC

D: .
V: TRBV6-5
size: .
J: TRBJ2-6
CDR3: CASSKQARGANVLTF
DNA: TGTGCCAGCAGTAAACAGGCAAGAGGGGCCAACGTCCTGACTTTC

D: .
V: TRBV20-1
size: .
J: TRBJ1-2
CDR3: CSADINYGYTF
DNA: TGCAGTGCGGACATTAACTATGGCTACACCTTC

D: .
V: TRBV19
size: .
J: TRBJ2-1
CDR3: CASSIGPGEQFF
DNA: TGTGCCAGTAGTATAGGACCAGGTGAGCAGTTCTTC